This T cell receptor beta chain originates from a study of graft-versus-host responses after intestinal transplantation. The study's findings and limits: Ileal or blood samples showed some GvH clones first, and such clones were also found in recipient marrow.

V shed 5 bases, J shed 2 bases, and the junction held 7 bases outside the gene matches. Germline V gene sequence: CDR1 LNHDA, CDR2 SQIVND (reference sequence). CDR3 length equals 17 residues. Assay used: immunoSEQ multiplex PCR; TCRdb lists only in-frame clones, some missing. The profile shows around 110,000 clones, 85% to 95% of them singletons. On this clone itself: Its antigen is not known.

Specimen: unstimulated CD8+ T cells sorted from spleen or lymph node cells, collected before transplant. The chain has TRBV19 and TRBJ2-6; 9 positions agree with TRBD1. This clonotype was sampled from a human donor who was the organ donor for an intestinal transplant. The CDR3 DNA sequence: TGTGCCAGTAGTGACGACAGGGGGAGGACTGGGGCCAACGTCCTGACTTTC. Residues: CASSDDRGRTGANVLTF.